Following are 27 T cell receptor beta chains from one sample sequenced in a study of blood T cell repertoires in COVID-19. Using immunoSEQ multiplex PCR, the repertoire was profiled, and TCRdb retains in-frame clones only, with some absent. Of around 290,000 clones listed, 85% to 90% are singletons. Sequenced: PBMCs or T cells enriched from blood (not recorded which). The receptor set was obtained from a woman aged 55-70 years in a cohort exposed to, infected with or recovered from COVID-19 (not recorded which).

This clone was detected only a few times. The genes are TRBV2 and TRBJ1-3; D perhaps matches TRBD1 (6 bases). This CDR3 has 14 residues. The ends were cut back, 6 bases at V and 2 bases at J, with 11 bases in the middle. Germline V gene lookup returns CDR1 SNHLY and CDR2 FYNNEI. The DNA for the CDR3 is TGTGCCAGCAGAGAACAGGGTACTGGAAACACCATATATTTT. This translates into CASREQGTGNTIYF.

As concerns this clone: Distinct nucleotide sequences in the sample also encode this CDR3. The rearrangement links TRBV10-3 to TRBJ1-2; D unclear. CDR1 ENHRY and CDR2 SYGVKD come from the germline V gene. The CDR3 length is 13 residues. V gave up 2 bases and J gave up 2 bases, with 6 bases separating them. The DNA of the CDR3 is TGTGCCATCAGTGAGGGCGGAAACTATGGCTACACCTTC. Its translation: CAISEGGNYGYTF.

The V gene is TRBV4-1, the J gene TRBJ2-7; D is ambiguous. The CDR3 spans 14 residues. Germline V gives CDR1 MGHRA, CDR2 YSYEKL. The V gene lost 2 bases and the J gene lost 0 bases, with 8 bases spanning the gap. The CDR3 protein is CASSQRWSSYEQYF. The CDR3 bases are TGCGCCAGCAGCCAAAGGTGGAGCTCCTACGAGCAGTACTTC.

The rearrangement uses TRBV5-1 and TRBJ1-1; maybe TRBD1 (5 bases). V lost 0 bases to trimming and J lost 5 bases, with 14 bases between them. Looked up from germline, CDR1 is SGHRS and CDR2 is YFSETQ. The CDR3 extends over 15 amino acids. CDR3 sequence reads: CASSLATGIKTEAFF. CDR3 sequence (DNA): TGCGCCAGCAGCTTGGCCACAGGAATAAAGACTGAAGCTTTCTTT.

J is TRBJ2-5 and V is TRBV24-1; TRBD1 is a possible D gene (5 bases). The CDR3 contains 13 residues. The V end was cut by 1 base, the J end by 5 bases, with 7 bases between. In germline, CDR1 is KGHDR, CDR2 SFDVKD. Here the CDR3 reads CATSDFSGETQYF. In nucleotides, the CDR3 is TGTGCCACCAGTGATTTCTCAGGGGAGACCCAGTACTTC.

The chain carries TRBV11-2 and TRBJ2-1; D not certain. The CDR3 length is 13 residues. Trimming removed 0 bases at V and 4 bases at J, with 4 bases between. Germline V gene data show CDR1 as SGHAT and CDR2 as FQNNGV. The CDR3 reads CASSLEEYNEQFF. In DNA form, the CDR3 reads TGTGCCAGCAGCTTAGAGGAGTACAATGAGCAGTTCTTC.

The rearrangement uses TRBV5-1 and TRBJ1-6, with 7 bases identical to TRBD1. V trimming: 5 bases; J trimming: 7 bases; junction bases outside the gene matches: 12. CDR3 length: 16 residues. Per germline, CDR1 SGHRS and CDR2 YFSETQ. DNA of the CDR3: TGCGCCAGCAGGCCTCAGGGGGATAATGAAAATTCACCCCTCCACTTT. Translating gives CASRPQGDNENSPLHF. The full variable domain, in which reference TRBV5-1 and TRBJ1-6 provide the parts outside the CDR3, is KAGVTQTPRYLIKTRGQQVTLSCSPISGHRSVSWYQQTPGQGLQFLFEYFSETQRNKGNFPGRFSGRQFSNSRSEMNVSTLELGDSALYLCASRPQGDNENSPLHFGNGTRLTVT.

The chain combines TRBV6-5 with TRBJ1-1; D perhaps matches TRBD1 (5 bases). Trimming cost V 0 bases and J 8 bases, with 16 bases left between them. The CDR3 runs to 15 residues. From germline, CDR1 is MNHEY and CDR2 SVGAGI. CDR3 coding DNA: TGTGCCAGCAGTTACTCAGGACAAGGGAACCCCGAAGCTTTCTTT. Translation gives CASSYSGQGNPEAFF.

The genes are TRBV2 and TRBJ1-5, with D perhaps TRBD1 (6 bases). V was shortened by 2 bases and J by 0 bases, with 8 bases between the two germline ends. The CDR3 is made up of 15 amino acids. Per germline, CDR1 SNHLY and CDR2 FYNNEI. This CDR3 reads CASSEQGISNQPQHF. In nucleotides, the CDR3 is TGTGCCAGCAGTGAACAGGGGATTAGCAATCAGCCCCAGCATTTT.

This clone has just one count. The chain joins TRBV5-4 to TRBJ2-2; 9 nucleotides line up with TRBD1. This CDR3 region has 15 residues. V shed 4 bases and J 4 bases; nucleotides not matched to a gene: 5. Germline CDR1 and CDR2: SGHNT and YYREEE (reference sequence). The CDR3 is CASSRPGQGTGELFF. The CDR3 DNA is TGTGCCAGCAGCAGACCGGGACAGGGCACCGGGGAGCTGTTTTTT.

In DNA, the CDR3 is TGTGCCAGCAGTGAAGAGGGGGCAAGGTGGAATTCACCCCTCCACTTT. The encoded protein is CASSEEGARWNSPLHF. The chain recombines TRBV2 with TRBJ1-6, with TRBD1 identical over 7 bases. J gave up 7 bases and V 1 base, and 7 bases lay outside the gene matches. The length of the CDR3 is 16 residues. Germline-derived CDR1 and CDR2 are SNHLY and FYNNEI.

J is TRBJ1-6 and V is TRBV10-1; no definite D call. Between the trimmed V and J ends, which lost 4 bases and 5 bases, there was a span of 9 bases. The CDR3 length is 14 residues. Germline values: CDR1 WNHNN, CDR2 SYGVQD (reference sequence). The CDR3 here is CASSARLDNSPLHF. The CDR3 nucleotides are TGCGCCAGCAGTGCCCGACTGGATAATTCACCCCTCCACTTT.

This clone has ten or more counts. The chain uses TRBV11-2 and TRBJ2-3, with a weak D call TRBD1 (5 bases). The CDR3 consists of 17 residues. Trimming cost V 5 bases and J 1 base, with 19 bases left between them. Germline V gene sequence: CDR1 SGHAT, CDR2 FQNNGV. The CDR3 sequence is CASSPVSLGPRTDTQYF. CDR3 bases: TGTGCCAGCAGCCCAGTGTCGTTGGGGCCTCGCACAGATACGCAGTATTTT.

The chain recombines TRBV12-3 or TRBV12-4 with TRBJ1-1; D is ambiguous. CDR3 length equals 12 residues. The germline V and J ends were trimmed by 3 bases and 4 bases, with 6 bases remaining between them. CDR3 in amino acids: CASSLSGTEAFF. CDR3 nucleotide sequence: TGTGCCAGCAGTTTGTCCGGCACTGAAGCTTTCTTT.

The CDR3 coding sequence is TGTGCCAGCAGTTTAAACATTCGGGACAGGGGTTCCTACGAGCAGTACTTC. Its translation: CASSLNIRDRGSYEQYF. The gene calls are TRBV27 and TRBJ2-7, with TRBD1 identical over 10 bases. V was clipped by 2 bases and J by 1 base; unmatched bases: 8. This CDR3 spans 17 amino acids. Germline CDR1 MNHEY, CDR2 SMNVEV (reference sequence).

This chain connects TRBV10-2 to TRBJ2-1; D possibly corresponds to TRBD1 (7 bases). This CDR3 is built from 14 residues. CDR1 is WSHSY, CDR2 SAAADI, per germline. The V and J ends lost 7 bases and 8 bases respectively, with 18 bases between them. The CDR3, as DNA: TGCGCCAGCAAGACTAGGGGGCTAGGAGATGAGCAGTTCTTC. This translates into CASKTRGLGDEQFF.

The V call is TRBV3-1 (or the pseudogene TRBV3-2), the J call TRBJ1-3; a weak D match, TRBD1 (5 bases). V was cut by 6 bases and J by 0 bases, with 12 bases left in between. The CDR3 length is 15 residues. Germline V CDR1 and CDR2: LGHDT, YNNKEL (reference sequence). The DNA for the CDR3 is TGTGCCAGCAGGCGCGGGGGGGGCTCTGGAAACACCATATATTTT. This sequence encodes CASRRGGGSGNTIYF.

The rearrangement joins TRBV24-1 to TRBJ2-3; 8 bases map to TRBD1. The CDR3 totals 15 residues. After removal of 3 bases from V and 5 bases from J, the junction contained 6 bases not matched to a gene. Looked up from germline, CDR1 is KGHDR and CDR2 is SFDVKD. The DNA of the CDR3 is TGTGCCACCAGTGATCCTAGGACAGGGAGAGATACGCAGTATTTT. As protein: CATSDPRTGRDTQYF.

The rearrangement uses TRBV30 and TRBJ1-1, with TRBD1 matching 7 bases. This CDR3 spans 13 amino acids. Germline trimming cut 5 bases from V and 7 bases from J; bases unmatched to any gene: 10. Germline values: CDR1 GTSNPN, CDR2 SVGIG (reference sequence). The CDR3 spells CAWGIDRDYEAFF. The CDR3, as DNA: TGTGCCTGGGGAATTGACAGGGATTATGAAGCTTTCTTT.

The V gene is TRBV4-1, the J gene TRBJ2-1; 8 bases are a match to TRBD2. The germline V gene has CDR1 MGHRA and CDR2 YSYEKL. V lost 1 base, J lost 8 bases, and 13 bases stayed unmatched. The CDR3 spans 17 residues. The CDR3 is CASSQVAGAGGIDEQFF. The CDR3 DNA is TGCGCCAGCAGCCAAGTGGCCGGTGCGGGAGGAATCGATGAGCAGTTCTTC.

In its sample, this clone was seen once. The chain links TRBV28 to TRBJ1-2; tentatively, D is TRBD1 (6 bases). This CDR3 is built from 12 residues. Trimming left V 7 bases short and J 8 bases short, with 14 bases between. The germline V gene encodes CDR1 MDHEN and CDR2 SYDVKM. CDR3 sequence reads: CASNVQGKGYTF. CDR3 DNA: TGTGCCAGCAACGTACAGGGAAAAGGCTACACCTTC.

The chain has TRBV5-6 and TRBJ2-4; D remains unclear. Germline CDR1 and CDR2: SGHDT and YYEEEE. The CDR3 runs 17 residues. The V gene lost 5 bases and the J gene lost 0 bases, with 18 bases spanning the gap. The CDR3 DNA reads as TGTGCCAGCAGTCGTAAATCCCATCAACTAGCCAAAAACATTCAGTACTTC. Amino acids: CASSRKSHQLAKNIQYF.

The chain combines TRBV7-6 with TRBJ2-3; the match to TRBD2 covers 11 bases. V lost 3 bases, J lost 5 bases, and 1 base stayed unmatched. CDR3 length: 14 amino acids. Germline CDR1 is SGHVS and CDR2 is FNYEAQ. CDR3: CASSFSGRVDTQYF. Written as DNA, the CDR3 is TGTGCCAGCAGCTTTAGCGGGAGGGTAGATACGCAGTATTTT.

The gene calls are TRBV28 and TRBJ1-6; a weak D match, TRBD1 (6 bases). This CDR3 is 14 amino acids long. Germline CDR1 and CDR2: MDHEN and SYDVKM. Trimming stripped 3 bases from V and 6 bases from J, with 9 bases between. The DNA for the CDR3 is TGTGCCAGCAGTTTTCAGGGGAGTAATTCACCCCTCCACTTT. Translated: CASSFQGSNSPLHF.

The rearrangement joins TRBV7-2 to TRBJ2-1, with 8 bases aligning to TRBD2. The CDR3 sequence is 15 residues long. V gave up 2 bases and J gave up 3 bases; unmatched junction bases: 3. CDR1 and CDR2 from the germline V gene are SGHTA and FQGNSA. The CDR3 region is CASSLKAGDYNEQFF. DNA of the CDR3: TGTGCCAGCAGCTTAAAAGCGGGAGACTACAATGAGCAGTTCTTC.

This clone was seen once. The V gene is TRBV7-6, the J gene TRBJ2-2, with D perhaps TRBD2 (5 bases). Germline lookup yields CDR1 SGHVS and CDR2 FNYEAQ. Trimming removed 1 base from V and 5 bases from J, with 14 bases in between. The CDR3 consists of 16 residues. The CDR3 bases are TGTGCCAGCAGCTTAGTTGTAGTGGGAGATACCGGGGAGCTGTTTTTT. Its protein is CASSLVVVGDTGELFF.

This chain uses TRBV28 with TRBJ2-1; TRBD2 matches at 8 bases. Germline CDR1 and CDR2: MDHEN and SYDVKM. After removal of 7 bases from V and 7 bases from J, the junction contained 9 bases not matched to a gene. The CDR3 length is 14 residues. The CDR3: CASIAGSKWNEQFF. The CDR3, as DNA: TGTGCCAGCATAGCGGGATCTAAGTGGAATGAGCAGTTCTTC.